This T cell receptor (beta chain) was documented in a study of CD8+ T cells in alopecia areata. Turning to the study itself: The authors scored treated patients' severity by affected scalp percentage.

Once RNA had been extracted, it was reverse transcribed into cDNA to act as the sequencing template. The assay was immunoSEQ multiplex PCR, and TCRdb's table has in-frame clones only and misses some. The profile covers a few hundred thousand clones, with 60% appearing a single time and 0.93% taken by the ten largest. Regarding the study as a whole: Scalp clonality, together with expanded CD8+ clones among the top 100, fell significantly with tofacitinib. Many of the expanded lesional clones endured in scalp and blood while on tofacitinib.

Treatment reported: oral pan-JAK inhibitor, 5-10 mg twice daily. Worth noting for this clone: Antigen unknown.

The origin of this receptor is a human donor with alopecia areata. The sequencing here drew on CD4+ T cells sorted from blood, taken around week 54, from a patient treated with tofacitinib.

This CDR3 is CASSLASGSSETQYF. The CDR3 region has the DNA TGTGCCAGCAGCTTGGCGAGCGGAAGCTCAGAGACCCAGTACTTC. The V and J genes are TRBV5-6 and TRBJ2-5; possibly TRBD2 for D (5 bases). V lost 0 bases and J 4 bases, leaving 13 bases between the germline ends. CDR1 is SGHDT and CDR2 is YYEEEE in the germline V gene. This CDR3 is 15 amino acids long.